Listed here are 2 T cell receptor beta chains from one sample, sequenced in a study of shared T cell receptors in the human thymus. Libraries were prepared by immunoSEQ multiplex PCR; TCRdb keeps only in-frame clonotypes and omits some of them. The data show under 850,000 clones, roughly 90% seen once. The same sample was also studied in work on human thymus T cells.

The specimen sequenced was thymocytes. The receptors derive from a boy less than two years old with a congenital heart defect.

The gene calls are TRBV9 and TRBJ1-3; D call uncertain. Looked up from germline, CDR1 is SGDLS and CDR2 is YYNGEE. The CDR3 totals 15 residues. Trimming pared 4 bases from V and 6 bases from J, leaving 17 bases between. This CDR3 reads CASSQRPDGVNTIYF. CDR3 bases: TGTGCCAGCAGCCAAAGGCCCGACGGAGTAAACACCATATATTTT.

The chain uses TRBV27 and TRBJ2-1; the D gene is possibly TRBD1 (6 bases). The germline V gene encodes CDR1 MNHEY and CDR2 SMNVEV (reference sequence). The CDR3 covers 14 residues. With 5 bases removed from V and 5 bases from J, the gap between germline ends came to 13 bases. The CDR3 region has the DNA TGTGCCAGCAGTCCCCCCGAGGGGGACAATGAGCAGTTCTTC. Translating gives CASSPPEGDNEQFF.